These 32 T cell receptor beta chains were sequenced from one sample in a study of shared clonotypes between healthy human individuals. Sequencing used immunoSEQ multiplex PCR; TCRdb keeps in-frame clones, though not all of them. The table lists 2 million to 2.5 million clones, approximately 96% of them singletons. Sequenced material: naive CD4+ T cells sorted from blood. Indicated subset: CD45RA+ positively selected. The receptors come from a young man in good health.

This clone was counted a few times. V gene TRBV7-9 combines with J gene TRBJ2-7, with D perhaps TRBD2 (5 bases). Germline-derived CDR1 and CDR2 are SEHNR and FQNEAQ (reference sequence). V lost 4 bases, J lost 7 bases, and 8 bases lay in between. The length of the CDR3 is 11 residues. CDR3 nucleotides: TGTGCCAGCAGCTCCACGGGGGAGCAGTACTTC. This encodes CASSSTGEQYF. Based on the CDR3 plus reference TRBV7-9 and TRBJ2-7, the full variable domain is DTGVSQNPRHKITKRGQNVTFRCDPISEHNRLYWYRQTLGQGPEFLTYFQNEAQLEKSRLLSDRFSAERPKGSFSTLEIQRTEQGDSAMYLCASSSTGEQYFGPGTRLTVT.

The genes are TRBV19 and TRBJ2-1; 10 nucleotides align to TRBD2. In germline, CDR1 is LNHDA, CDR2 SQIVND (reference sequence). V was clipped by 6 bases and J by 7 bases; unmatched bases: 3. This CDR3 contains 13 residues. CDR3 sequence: CASRASGSNEQFF. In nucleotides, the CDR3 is TGTGCCAGTAGGGCTAGCGGGAGTAATGAGCAGTTCTTC. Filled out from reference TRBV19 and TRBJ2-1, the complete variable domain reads DGGITQSPKYLFRKEGQNVTLSCEQNLNHDAMYWYRQDPGQGLRLIYYSQIVNDFQKGDIAEGYSVSREKKESFPLTVTSAQKNPTAFYLCASRASGSNEQFFGPGTRLTVL.

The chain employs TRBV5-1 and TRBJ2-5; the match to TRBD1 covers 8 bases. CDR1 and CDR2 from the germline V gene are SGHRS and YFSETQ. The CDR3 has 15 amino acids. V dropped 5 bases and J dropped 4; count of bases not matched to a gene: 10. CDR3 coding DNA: TGCGCCAGCAGTCAAGCCCAGGGGGCCGGAGAGACCCAGTACTTC. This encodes CASSQAQGAGETQYF. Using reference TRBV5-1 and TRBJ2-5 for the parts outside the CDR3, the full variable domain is KAGVTQTPRYLIKTRGQQVTLSCSPISGHRSVSWYQQTPGQGLQFLFEYFSETQRNKGNFPGRFSGRQFSNSRSEMNVSTLELGDSALYLCASSQAQGAGETQYFGPGTRLLVL.

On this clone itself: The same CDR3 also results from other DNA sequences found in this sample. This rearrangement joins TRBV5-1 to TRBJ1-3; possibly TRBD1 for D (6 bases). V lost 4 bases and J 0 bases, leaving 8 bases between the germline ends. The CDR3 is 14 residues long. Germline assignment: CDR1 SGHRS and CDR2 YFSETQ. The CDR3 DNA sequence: TGCGCCAGCAGCGGGGGCGGCTCTGGAAACACCATATATTTT. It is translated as CASSGGGSGNTIYF.

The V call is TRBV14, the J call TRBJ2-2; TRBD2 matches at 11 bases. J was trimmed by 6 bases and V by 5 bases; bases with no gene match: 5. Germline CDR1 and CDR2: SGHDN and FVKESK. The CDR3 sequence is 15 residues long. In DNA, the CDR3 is TGTGCCAGCAGCTTACTAGCGGGAGCTCCCGGGGAGCTGTTTTTT. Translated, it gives CASSLLAGAPGELFF.

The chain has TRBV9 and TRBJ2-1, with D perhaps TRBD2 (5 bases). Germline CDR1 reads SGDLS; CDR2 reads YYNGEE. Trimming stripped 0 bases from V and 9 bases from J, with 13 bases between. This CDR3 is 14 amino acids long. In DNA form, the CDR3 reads TGTGCCAGCAGCGTAGTGGACGGGATTGGTGAGCAGTTCTTC. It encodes CASSVVDGIGEQFF.

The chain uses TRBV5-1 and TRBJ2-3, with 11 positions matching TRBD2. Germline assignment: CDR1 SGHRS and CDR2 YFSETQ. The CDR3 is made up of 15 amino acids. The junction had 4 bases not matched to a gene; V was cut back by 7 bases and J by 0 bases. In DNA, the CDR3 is TGCGCCAGCGCAGGACTAGCGGGCAGCACAGATACGCAGTATTTT. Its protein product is CASAGLAGSTDTQYF.

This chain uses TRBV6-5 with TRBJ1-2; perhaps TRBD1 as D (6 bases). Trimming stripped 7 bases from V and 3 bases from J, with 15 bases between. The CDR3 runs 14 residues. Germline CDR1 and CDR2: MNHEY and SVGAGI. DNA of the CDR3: TGTGCCAGCACCGCCGGACAGTTCTACTATGGCTACACCTTC. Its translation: CASTAGQFYYGYTF.

The CDR3 spells CASSQSRLNTEAFF. For the CDR3, the DNA is TGTGCCAGCAGCCAAAGCAGGTTGAACACTGAAGCTTTCTTT. The chain joins TRBV16 to TRBJ1-1; D is unclear. Trimming left V 2 bases short and J 0 bases short, with 7 bases between. CDR3 size: 14 residues. CDR1 and CDR2 (germline): KGHSY, FQNENV.

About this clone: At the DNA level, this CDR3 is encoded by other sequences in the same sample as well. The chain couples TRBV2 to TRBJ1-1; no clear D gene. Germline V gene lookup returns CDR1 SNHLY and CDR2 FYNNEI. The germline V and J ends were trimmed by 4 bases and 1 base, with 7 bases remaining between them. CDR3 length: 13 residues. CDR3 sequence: CASSVEENTEAFF. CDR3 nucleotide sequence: TGTGCCAGCAGTGTCGAGGAGAACACTGAAGCTTTCTTT. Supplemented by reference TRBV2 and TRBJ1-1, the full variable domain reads EPEVTQTPSHQVTQMGQEVILRCVPISNHLYFYWYRQILGQKVEFLVSFYNNEISEKSEIFDDQFSVERPDGSNFTLKIRSTKLEDSAMYFCASSVEENTEAFFGQGTRLTVV.

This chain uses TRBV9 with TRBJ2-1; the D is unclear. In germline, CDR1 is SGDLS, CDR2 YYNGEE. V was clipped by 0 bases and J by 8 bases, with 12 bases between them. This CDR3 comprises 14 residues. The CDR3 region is CASSVATRADEQFF. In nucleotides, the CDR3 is TGTGCCAGCAGCGTAGCCACCCGTGCCGATGAGCAGTTCTTC.

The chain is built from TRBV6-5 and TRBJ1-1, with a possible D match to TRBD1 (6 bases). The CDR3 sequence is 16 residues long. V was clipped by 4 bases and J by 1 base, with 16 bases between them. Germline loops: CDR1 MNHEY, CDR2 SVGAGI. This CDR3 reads CASSSATGFGNTEAFF. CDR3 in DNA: TGTGCCAGCAGTTCAGCTACAGGGTTTGGGAACACTGAAGCTTTCTTT.

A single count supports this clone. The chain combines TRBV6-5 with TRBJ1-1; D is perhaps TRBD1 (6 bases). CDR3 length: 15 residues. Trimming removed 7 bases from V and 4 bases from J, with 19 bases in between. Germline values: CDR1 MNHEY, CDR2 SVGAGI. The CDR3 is CASIAGASGGTEAFF. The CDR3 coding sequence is TGTGCCAGCATCGCGGGGGCGTCTGGGGGCACTGAAGCTTTCTTT.

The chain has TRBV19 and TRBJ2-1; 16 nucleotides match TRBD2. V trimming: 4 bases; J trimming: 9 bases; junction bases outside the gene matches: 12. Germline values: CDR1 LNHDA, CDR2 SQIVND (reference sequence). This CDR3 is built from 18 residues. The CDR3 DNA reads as TGTGCCAGTAGTACTCTCTCCGGGACTAGCGGGAGGGCCCTTGAGCAGTTCTTC. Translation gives CASSTLSGTSGRALEQFF.

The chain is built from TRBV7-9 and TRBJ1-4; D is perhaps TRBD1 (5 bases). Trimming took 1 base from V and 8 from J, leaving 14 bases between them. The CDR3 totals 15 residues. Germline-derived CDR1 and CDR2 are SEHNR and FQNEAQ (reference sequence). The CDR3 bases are TGTGCCAGCAGCTTAGGGGGGATGGACGGGGAAAAACTGTTTTTT. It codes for CASSLGGMDGEKLFF.

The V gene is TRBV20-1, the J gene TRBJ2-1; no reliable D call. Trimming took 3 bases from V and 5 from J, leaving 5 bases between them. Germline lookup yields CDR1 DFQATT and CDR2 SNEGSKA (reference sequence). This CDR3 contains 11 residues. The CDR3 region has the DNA TGCAGTGCTAGTGGGGACAATGAGCAGTTCTTC. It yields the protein CSASGDNEQFF.

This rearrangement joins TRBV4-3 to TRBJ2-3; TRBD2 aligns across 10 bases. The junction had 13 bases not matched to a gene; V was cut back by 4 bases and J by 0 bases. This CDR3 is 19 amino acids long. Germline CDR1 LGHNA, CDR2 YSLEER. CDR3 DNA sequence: TGCGCCAGCAGCCGGACTGTGATCGGACTAGCGGAAAGCACAGATACGCAGTATTTT. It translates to CASSRTVIGLAESTDTQYF.

The CDR3 coding sequence is TGTGCCAGCAGTGGGGCAAGGGGAAAAATCCCGGGCTCCTACGAGCAGTACTTC. As protein: CASSGARGKIPGSYEQYF. The J gene is TRBJ2-7, the V gene TRBV6-1; D is perhaps TRBD1 (5 bases). Germline-derived CDR1 and CDR2 are MNHNS and SASEGT. The V gene lost 4 bases and the J gene lost 0 bases, with 22 bases spanning the gap. This CDR3 has 18 amino acids.

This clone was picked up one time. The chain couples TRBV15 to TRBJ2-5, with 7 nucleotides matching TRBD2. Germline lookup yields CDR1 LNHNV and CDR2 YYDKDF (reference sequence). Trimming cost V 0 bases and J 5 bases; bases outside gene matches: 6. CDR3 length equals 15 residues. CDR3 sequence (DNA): TGTGCCACCAGCAGAGATGGGGCAGCGGGGGAGACCCAGTACTTC. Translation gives CATSRDGAAGETQYF.

The CDR3 loop is CASKGAGVNTGELFF. In nucleotides, the CDR3 is TGTGCCAGCAAGGGAGCGGGCGTGAACACCGGGGAGCTGTTTTTT. The chain joins TRBV6-1 to TRBJ2-2; TRBD2 is a possible D gene (6 bases). The CDR3 totals 15 residues. CDR1 is MNHNS and CDR2 is SASEGT in the germline V gene. Trimming shortened V by 7 bases and J by 1 base, and 13 bases separated the two germline ends.

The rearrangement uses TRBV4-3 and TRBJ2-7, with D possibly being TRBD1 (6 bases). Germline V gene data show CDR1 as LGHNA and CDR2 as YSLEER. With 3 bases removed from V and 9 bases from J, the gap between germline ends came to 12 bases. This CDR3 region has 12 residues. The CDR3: CASSHDTGLQYF. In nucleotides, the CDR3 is TGCGCCAGCAGCCACGATACAGGGTTGCAGTACTTC.

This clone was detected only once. The DNA for the CDR3 is TGTGCCAGCAGCCCGGGACACTCCTCCTACGAGCAGTACTTC. Translating gives CASSPGHSSYEQYF. V usage is TRBV7-3 and J usage is TRBJ2-7; perhaps TRBD1 as D (6 bases). The CDR3 loop spans 14 amino acids. Trimming pared 5 bases from V and 0 bases from J, leaving 11 bases between. The germline CDR1 and CDR2 sequences are SGHTA and FQGTGA. Together with reference TRBV7-3 and TRBJ2-7, the CDR3 gives the full variable domain: GAGVSQTPSNKVTEKGKYVELRCDPISGHTALYWYRQSLGQGPEFLIYFQGTGAADDSGLPNDRFFAVRPEGSVSTLKIQRTERGDSAVYLCASSPGHSSYEQYFGPGTRLTVT.

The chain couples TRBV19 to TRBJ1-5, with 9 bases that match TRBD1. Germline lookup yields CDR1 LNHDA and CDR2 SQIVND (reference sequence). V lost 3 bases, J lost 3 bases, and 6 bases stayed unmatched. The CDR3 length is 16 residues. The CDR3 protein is CASSITGQGNNQPQHF. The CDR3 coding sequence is TGTGCCAGTAGTATTACCGGACAGGGGAACAATCAGCCCCAGCATTTT.

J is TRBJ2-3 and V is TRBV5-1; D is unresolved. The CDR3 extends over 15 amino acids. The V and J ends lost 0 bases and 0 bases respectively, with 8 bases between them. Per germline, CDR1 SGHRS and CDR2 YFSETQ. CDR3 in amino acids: CASSLEASSTDTQYF. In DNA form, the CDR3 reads TGCGCCAGCAGCTTGGAGGCTTCCAGCACAGATACGCAGTATTTT.

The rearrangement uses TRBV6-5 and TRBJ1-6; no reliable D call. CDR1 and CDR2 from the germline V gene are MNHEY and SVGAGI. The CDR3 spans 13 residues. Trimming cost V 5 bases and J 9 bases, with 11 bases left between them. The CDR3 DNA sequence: TGTGCCAGCAGTCTCATGGTTGGTTCACCCCTCCACTTT. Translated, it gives CASSLMVGSPLHF.

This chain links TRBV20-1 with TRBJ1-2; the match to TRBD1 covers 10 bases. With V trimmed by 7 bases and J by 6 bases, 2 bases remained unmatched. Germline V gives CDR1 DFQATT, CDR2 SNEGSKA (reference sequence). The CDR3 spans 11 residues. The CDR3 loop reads CSVGTGDGYTF. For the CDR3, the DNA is TGCAGTGTTGGGACAGGGGATGGCTACACCTTC.

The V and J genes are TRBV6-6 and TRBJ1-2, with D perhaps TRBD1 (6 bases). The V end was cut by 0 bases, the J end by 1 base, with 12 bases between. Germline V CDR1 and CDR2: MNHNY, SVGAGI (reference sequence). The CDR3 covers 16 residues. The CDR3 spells CASSYSRGQYNYGYTF. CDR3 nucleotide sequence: TGTGCCAGCAGTTACTCTCGGGGGCAGTATAACTATGGCTACACCTTC.

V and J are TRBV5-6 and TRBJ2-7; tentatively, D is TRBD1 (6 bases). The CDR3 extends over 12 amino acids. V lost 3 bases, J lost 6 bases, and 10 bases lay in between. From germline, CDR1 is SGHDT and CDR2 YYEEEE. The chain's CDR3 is CASSSQGREQYF. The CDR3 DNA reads TGTGCCAGCAGCTCCCAGGGGCGCGAGCAGTACTTC.

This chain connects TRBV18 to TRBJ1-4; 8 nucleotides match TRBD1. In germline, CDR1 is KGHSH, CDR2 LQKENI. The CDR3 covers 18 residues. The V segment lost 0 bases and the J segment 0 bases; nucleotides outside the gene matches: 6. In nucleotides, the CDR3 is TGTGCCAGCTCACCACCTGGGACAGGTTACTCAACTAATGAAAAACTGTTTTTT. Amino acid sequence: CASSPPGTGYSTNEKLFF.

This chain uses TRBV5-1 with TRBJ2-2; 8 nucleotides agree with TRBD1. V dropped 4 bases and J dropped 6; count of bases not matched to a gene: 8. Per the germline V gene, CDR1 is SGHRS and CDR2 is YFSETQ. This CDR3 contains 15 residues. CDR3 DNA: TGCGCCAGCAGCACCGGACAGGGTCTACCCGGGGAGCTGTTTTTT. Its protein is CASSTGQGLPGELFF. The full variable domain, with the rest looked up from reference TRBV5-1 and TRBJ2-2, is KAGVTQTPRYLIKTRGQQVTLSCSPISGHRSVSWYQQTPGQGLQFLFEYFSETQRNKGNFPGRFSGRQFSNSRSEMNVSTLELGDSALYLCASSTGQGLPGELFFGEGSRLTVL.

The CDR3 protein is CASSRKGTGSSYEQYF. The DNA for the CDR3 is TGTGCCAGCAGCAGGAAGGGGACAGGGAGTTCCTACGAGCAGTACTTC. This sequence joins TRBV5-4 and TRBJ2-7, with 9 bases fitting TRBD1. The germline V gene encodes CDR1 SGHNT and CDR2 YYREEE (reference sequence). The CDR3 has 16 residues. With V trimmed by 4 bases and J by 1 base, 9 bases remained unmatched.

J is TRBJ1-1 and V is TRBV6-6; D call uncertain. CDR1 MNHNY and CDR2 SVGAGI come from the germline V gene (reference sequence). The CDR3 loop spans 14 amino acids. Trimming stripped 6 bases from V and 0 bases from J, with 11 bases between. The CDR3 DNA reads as TGTGCCAGCAGCCATGGGATGGTGAACACTGAAGCTTTCTTT. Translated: CASSHGMVNTEAFF.